This T cell receptor (beta chain) was identified during a study of blood T cell repertoires in COVID-19. The method was immunoSEQ multiplex PCR; TCRdb's version includes in-frame clones alone and lacks a portion of them. Of approximately 200,000 clones listed, 65% to 85% are singletons. The V gene's germline CDR1 is SEHNR and CDR2 FQNEAQ (reference sequence). Trimming took off 5 bases at V and 8 bases at J, with 12 bases between the two ends. CDR3 length: 13 residues. The receptor was isolated from a man in his 60s with active or convalescent COVID-19. What was sequenced was peripheral blood. The chain is built from TRBV7-9 and TRBJ1-4; D is unclear. The CDR3 protein is CASSPISVEKLFF. The CDR3 nucleotides are TGTGCCAGCAGCCCTATATCGGTGGAAAAACTGTTTTTT.